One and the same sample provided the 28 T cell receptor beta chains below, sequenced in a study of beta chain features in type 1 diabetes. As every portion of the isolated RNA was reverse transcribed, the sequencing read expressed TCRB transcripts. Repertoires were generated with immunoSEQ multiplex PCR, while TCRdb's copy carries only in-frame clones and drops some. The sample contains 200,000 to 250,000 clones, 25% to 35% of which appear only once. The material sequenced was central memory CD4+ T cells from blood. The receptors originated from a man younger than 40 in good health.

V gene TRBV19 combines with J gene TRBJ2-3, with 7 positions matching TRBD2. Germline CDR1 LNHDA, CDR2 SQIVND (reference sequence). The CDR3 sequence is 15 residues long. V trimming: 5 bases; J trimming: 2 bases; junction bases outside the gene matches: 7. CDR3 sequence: CASSLDGRYTDTQYF. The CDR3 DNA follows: TGTGCCAGTAGTCTTGACGGGAGGTACACAGATACGCAGTATTTT.

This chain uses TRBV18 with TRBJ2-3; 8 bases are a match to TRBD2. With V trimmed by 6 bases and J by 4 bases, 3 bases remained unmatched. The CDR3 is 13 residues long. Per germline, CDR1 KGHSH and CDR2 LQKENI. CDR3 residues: CASSRGGPDTQYF. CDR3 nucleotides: TGTGCCAGCTCTCGGGGGGGACCAGATACGCAGTATTTT.

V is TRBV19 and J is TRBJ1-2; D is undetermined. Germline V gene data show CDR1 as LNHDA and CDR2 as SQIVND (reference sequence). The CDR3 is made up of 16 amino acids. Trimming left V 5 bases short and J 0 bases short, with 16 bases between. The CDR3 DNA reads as TGTGCCAGTAGTCCCCGAAACCGACGCCCTAACTATGGCTACACCTTC. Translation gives CASSPRNRRPNYGYTF. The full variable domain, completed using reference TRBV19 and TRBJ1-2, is DGGITQSPKYLFRKEGQNVTLSCEQNLNHDAMYWYRQDPGQGLRLIYYSQIVNDFQKGDIAEGYSVSREKKESFPLTVTSAQKNPTAFYLCASSPRNRRPNYGYTFGSGTRLTVV.

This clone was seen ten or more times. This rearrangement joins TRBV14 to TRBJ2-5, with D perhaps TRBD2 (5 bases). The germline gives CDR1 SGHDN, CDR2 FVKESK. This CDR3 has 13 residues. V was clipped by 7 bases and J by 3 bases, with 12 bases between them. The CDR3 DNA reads TGTGCCAGCACAGCCGCGGGTAAAGAGACCCAGTACTTC. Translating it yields CASTAAGKETQYF.

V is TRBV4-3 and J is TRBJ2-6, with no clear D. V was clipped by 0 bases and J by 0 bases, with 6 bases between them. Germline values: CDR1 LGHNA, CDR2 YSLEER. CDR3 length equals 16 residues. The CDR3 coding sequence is TGCGCCAGCAGCCAAGATGGTCCCTCTGGGGCCAACGTCCTGACTTTC. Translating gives CASSQDGPSGANVLTF.

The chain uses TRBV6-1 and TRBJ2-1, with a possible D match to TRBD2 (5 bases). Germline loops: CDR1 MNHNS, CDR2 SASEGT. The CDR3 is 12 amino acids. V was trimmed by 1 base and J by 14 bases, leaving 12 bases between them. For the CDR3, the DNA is TGTGCCAGCAGTGAAGGTTGGACTGGGGAGTTCTTC. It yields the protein CASSEGWTGEFF.

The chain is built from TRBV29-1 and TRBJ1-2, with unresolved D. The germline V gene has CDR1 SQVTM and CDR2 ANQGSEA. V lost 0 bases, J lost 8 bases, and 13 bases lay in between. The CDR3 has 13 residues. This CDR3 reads CSVEDQAGTGYTF. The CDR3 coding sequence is TGCAGCGTTGAAGATCAGGCAGGCACCGGCTACACCTTC.

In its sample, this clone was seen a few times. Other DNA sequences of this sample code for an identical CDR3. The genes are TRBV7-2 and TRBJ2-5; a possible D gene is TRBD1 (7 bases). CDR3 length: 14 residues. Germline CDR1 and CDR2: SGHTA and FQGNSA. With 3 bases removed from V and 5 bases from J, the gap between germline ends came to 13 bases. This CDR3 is CASSFQGGRETQYF. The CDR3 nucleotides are TGTGCCAGCAGCTTTCAGGGGGGCCGGGAGACCCAGTACTTC.

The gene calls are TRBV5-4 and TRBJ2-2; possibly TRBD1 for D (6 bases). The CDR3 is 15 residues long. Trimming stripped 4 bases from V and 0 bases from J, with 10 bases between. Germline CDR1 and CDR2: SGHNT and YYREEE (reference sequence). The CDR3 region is CASSVGTPNTGELFF. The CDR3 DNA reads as TGTGCCAGCAGCGTTGGGACACCGAACACCGGGGAGCTGTTTTTT.

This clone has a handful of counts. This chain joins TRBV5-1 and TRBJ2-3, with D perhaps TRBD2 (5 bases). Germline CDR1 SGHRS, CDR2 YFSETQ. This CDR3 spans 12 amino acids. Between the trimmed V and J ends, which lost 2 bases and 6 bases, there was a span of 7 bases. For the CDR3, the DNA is TGCGCCAGCAGCTTTGAGCGGGATACGCAGTATTTT. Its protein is CASSFERDTQYF.

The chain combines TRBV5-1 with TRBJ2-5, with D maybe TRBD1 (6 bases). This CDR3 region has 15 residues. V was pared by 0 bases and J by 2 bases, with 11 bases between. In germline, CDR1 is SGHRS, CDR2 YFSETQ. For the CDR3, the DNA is TGCGCCAGCAGCTTGGGGGACATTCTACAAGAGACCCAGTACTTC. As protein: CASSLGDILQETQYF.

CDR3 loop: CASSLSAGSRHGDTQYF. The CDR3 nucleotides are TGTGCCAGCAGCTTAAGTGCAGGCAGTAGGCACGGAGATACGCAGTATTTT. The V and J genes are TRBV7-9 and TRBJ2-3; D call uncertain. Germline V gene lookup returns CDR1 SEHNR and CDR2 FQNEAQ (reference sequence). V lost 2 bases and J lost 5, with 20 bases in between. The CDR3 spans 17 residues.

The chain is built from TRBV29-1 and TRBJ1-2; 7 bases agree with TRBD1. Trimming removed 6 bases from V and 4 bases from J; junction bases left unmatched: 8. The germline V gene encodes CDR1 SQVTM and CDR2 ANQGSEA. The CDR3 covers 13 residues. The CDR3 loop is CSVKTGSGYGYTF. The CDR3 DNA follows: TGCAGCGTGAAGACAGGGTCGGGCTATGGCTACACCTTC.

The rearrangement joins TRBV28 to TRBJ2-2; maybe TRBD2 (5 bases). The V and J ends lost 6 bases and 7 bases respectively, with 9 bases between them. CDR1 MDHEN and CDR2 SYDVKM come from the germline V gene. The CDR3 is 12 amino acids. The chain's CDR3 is CASSRRIGELFF. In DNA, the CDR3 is TGTGCCAGCAGCCGGAGGATCGGGGAGCTGTTTTTT.

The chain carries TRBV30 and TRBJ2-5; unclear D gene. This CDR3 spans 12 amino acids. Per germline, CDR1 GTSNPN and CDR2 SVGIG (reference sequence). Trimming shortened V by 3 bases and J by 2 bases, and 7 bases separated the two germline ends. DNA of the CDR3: TGTGCCTGGAGCAGACTTCAAGAGACCCAGTACTTC. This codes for CAWSRLQETQYF.

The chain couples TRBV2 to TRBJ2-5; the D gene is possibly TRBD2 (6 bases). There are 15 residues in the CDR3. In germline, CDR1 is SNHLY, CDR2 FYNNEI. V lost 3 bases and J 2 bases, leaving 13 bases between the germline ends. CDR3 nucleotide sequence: TGTGCCAGCAGTGACGCGGGGAGAACTCAAGAGACCCAGTACTTC. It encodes CASSDAGRTQETQYF.

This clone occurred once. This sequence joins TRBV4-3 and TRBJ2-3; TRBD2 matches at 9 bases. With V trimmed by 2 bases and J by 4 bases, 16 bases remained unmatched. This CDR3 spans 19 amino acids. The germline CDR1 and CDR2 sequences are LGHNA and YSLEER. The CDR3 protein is CASSQMEPWASGKADTQYF. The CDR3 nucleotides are TGCGCCAGCAGCCAAATGGAGCCTTGGGCTAGCGGGAAAGCAGATACGCAGTATTTT.

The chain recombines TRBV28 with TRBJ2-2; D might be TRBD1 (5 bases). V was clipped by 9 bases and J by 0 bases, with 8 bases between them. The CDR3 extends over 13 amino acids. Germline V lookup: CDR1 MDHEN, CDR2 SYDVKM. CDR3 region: CASLDTNTGELFF. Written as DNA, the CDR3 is TGTGCCAGTTTGGACACGAACACCGGGGAGCTGTTTTTT.

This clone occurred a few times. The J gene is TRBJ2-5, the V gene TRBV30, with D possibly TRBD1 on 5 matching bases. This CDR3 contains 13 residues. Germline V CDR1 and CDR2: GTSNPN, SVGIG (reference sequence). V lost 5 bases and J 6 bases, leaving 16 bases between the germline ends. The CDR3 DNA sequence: TGTGCCTGGCCGGTTCTAGTGGGGCAGACCCAGTACTTC. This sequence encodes CAWPVLVGQTQYF. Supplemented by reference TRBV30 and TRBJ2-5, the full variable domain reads SQTIHQWPATLVQPVGSPLSLECTVEGTSNPNLYWYRQAAGRGLQLLFYSVGIGQISSEVPQNLSASRPQDRQFILSSKKLLLSDSGFYLCAWPVLVGQTQYFGPGTRLLVL.

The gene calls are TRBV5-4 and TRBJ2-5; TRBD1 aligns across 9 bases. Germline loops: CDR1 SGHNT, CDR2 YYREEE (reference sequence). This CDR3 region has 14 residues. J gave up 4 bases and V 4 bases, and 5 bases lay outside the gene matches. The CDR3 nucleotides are TGTGCCAGCAGCAGGGACAGGGATGGAGAGACCCAGTACTTC. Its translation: CASSRDRDGETQYF.

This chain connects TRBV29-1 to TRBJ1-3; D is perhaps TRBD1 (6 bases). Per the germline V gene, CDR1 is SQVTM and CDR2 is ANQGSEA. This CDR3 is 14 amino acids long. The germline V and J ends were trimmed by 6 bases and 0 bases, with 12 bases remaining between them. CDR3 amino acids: CSVLPGASGNTIYF. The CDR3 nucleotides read TGCAGCGTCCTTCCAGGGGCCTCTGGAAACACCATATATTTT.

The CDR3 reads CASSPRQGARYNEQFF. The CDR3 nucleotides read TGTGCCAGCAGCCCGCGACAGGGGGCAAGGTACAATGAGCAGTTCTTC. V and J are TRBV7-2 and TRBJ2-1; TRBD1 aligns across 10 bases. Germline V gene data show CDR1 as SGHTA and CDR2 as FQGNSA. This CDR3 comprises 16 residues. The V and J ends lost 5 bases and 4 bases, in that order; junction bases with no gene match: 8.

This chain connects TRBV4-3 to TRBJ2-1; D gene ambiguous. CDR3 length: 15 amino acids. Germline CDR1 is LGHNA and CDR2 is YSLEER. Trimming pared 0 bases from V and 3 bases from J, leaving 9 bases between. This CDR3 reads CASSQERRNYNEQFF. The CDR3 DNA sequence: TGCGCCAGCAGCCAAGAGCGCAGGAACTACAATGAGCAGTTCTTC.

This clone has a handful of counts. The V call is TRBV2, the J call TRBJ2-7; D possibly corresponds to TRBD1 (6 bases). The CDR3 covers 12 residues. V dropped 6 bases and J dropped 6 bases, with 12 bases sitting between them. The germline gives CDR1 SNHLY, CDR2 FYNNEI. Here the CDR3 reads CASRSDRSEQYF. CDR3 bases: TGTGCCAGCAGGTCGGACAGAAGCGAGCAGTACTTC. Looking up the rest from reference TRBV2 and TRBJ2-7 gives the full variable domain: EPEVTQTPSHQVTQMGQEVILRCVPISNHLYFYWYRQILGQKVEFLVSFYNNEISEKSEIFDDQFSVERPDGSNFTLKIRSTKLEDSAMYFCASRSDRSEQYFGPGTRLTVT.

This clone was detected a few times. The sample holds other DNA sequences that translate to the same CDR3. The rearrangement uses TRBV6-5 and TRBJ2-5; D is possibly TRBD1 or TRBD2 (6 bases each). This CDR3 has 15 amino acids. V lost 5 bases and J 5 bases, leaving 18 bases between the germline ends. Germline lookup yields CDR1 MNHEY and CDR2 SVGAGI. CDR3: CASSRGTSGRETQYF. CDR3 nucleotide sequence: TGTGCCAGCAGTCGCGGGACATCGGGGCGGGAGACCCAGTACTTC.

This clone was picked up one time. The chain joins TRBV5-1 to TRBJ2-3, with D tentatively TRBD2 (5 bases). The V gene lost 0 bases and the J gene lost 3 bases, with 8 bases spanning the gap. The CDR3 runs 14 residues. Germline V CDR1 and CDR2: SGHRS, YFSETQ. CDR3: CASSLVGRTDTQYF. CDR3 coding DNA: TGCGCCAGCAGCTTGGTAGGGAGAACAGATACGCAGTATTTT.

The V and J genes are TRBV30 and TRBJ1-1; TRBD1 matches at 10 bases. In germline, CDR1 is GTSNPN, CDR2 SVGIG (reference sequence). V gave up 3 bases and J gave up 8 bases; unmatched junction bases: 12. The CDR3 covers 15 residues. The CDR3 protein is CAWSRTTGGRSEAFF. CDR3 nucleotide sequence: TGTGCCTGGAGCCGCACGACAGGGGGCAGGTCCGAAGCTTTCTTT. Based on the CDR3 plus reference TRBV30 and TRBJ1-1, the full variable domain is SQTIHQWPATLVQPVGSPLSLECTVEGTSNPNLYWYRQAAGRGLQLLFYSVGIGQISSEVPQNLSASRPQDRQFILSSKKLLLSDSGFYLCAWSRTTGGRSEAFFGQGTRLTVV.

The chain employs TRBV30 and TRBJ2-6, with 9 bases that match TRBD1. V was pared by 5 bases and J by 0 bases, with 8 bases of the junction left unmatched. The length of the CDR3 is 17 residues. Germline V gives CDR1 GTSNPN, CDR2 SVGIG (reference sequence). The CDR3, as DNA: TGTGCCTGGGTTCCGGGACAGGGATACTCTGGGGCCAACGTCCTGACTTTC. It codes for CAWVPGQGYSGANVLTF. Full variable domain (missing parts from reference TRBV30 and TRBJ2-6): SQTIHQWPATLVQPVGSPLSLECTVEGTSNPNLYWYRQAAGRGLQLLFYSVGIGQISSEVPQNLSASRPQDRQFILSSKKLLLSDSGFYLCAWVPGQGYSGANVLTFGAGSRLTVL.